Below, 24 T cell receptor beta chains from the same sample are listed, as sequenced in a study of multiple sclerosis patients with progressive multifocal leukoencephalopathy (dated by TCRdb to about 2019). The receptor library was made with the immunoSEQ multiplex PCR assay. Imported from immuneACCESS, the table was reduced by TCRdb to in-frame sequences with V and J called. These copies leave out some clones; in studies compared against another copy, an unresolved V gene accounts for under half, and the cause of the remainder is not known. In this sample the table shows roughly 34,000 clones, more than 75% of which occur a single time. 3% to 3.5% of the sample rests with the top ten. This sample's time point label indicates: time of PML onset. The intended sense of this specimen's treatment or condition label: on natalizumab therapy at sampling. Material: PBMCs, obtained from a patient treated with natalizumab. The receptors come from a human donor with progressive multifocal leukoencephalopathy.

This clone was counted a single time. The chain recombines TRBV19 with TRBJ1-5; 7 nucleotides match TRBD1. The junction had 5 bases not matched to a gene; V was cut back by 7 bases and J by 5 bases. Germline assignment: CDR1 LNHDA and CDR2 SQIVND (reference sequence). CDR3 length: 13 residues. The CDR3 coding sequence is TGTGCCAGTAATCCCGACAGGGATCAGCCCCAGCATTTT. Translating it yields CASNPDRDQPQHF.

The chain combines TRBV2 with TRBJ1-6; perhaps TRBD1 as D (6 bases). Trimming took off 8 bases at V and 6 bases at J, with 11 bases between the two ends. The CDR3 is 13 residues long. The V gene's germline CDR1 is SNHLY and CDR2 FYNNEI. The CDR3 sequence is CASEQGGNSPLHF. DNA for the CDR3: TGTGCCAGCGAGCAAGGGGGTAATTCACCCCTCCACTTT.

The chain links TRBV6-1 to TRBJ2-7, with 7 bases identical to TRBD2. The trim removed 6 bases at V and 2 bases at J, leaving 10 bases unmatched. The V gene's germline CDR1 is MNHNS and CDR2 SASEGT. The CDR3 has 15 amino acids. The chain's CDR3 is CASSHTPSGPYEQYF. In DNA, the CDR3 is TGTGCCAGCAGCCATACCCCTAGCGGCCCCTACGAGCAGTACTTC.

The rearrangement links TRBV18 to TRBJ2-3; 9 bases agree with TRBD1. Germline trimming cut 0 bases from V and 2 bases from J; bases unmatched to any gene: 15. The CDR3 loop spans 20 amino acids. Germline V gene data show CDR1 as KGHSH and CDR2 as LQKENI. The CDR3 sequence: CASSPPPPRRTGDPTDTQYF. CDR3 nucleotide sequence: TGTGCCAGCTCACCACCACCCCCTAGACGGACAGGGGATCCCACAGATACGCAGTATTTT.

On this clone: The sample has other DNA sequences that encode this CDR3 too. The CDR3 protein is CASSLGDRGPSGYTF. The CDR3 DNA sequence: TGCGCCAGCAGCTTGGGTGACAGGGGGCCTAGTGGCTACACCTTC. The chain employs TRBV5-1 and TRBJ1-2; 10 positions match TRBD1. Germline values: CDR1 SGHRS, CDR2 YFSETQ. The CDR3 consists of 15 residues. V was clipped by 0 bases and J by 7 bases; unmatched bases: 6.

Notes on this clone: A single base separates this from a much larger clone, so it may be a read error. The chain recombines TRBV27 with TRBJ2-1; D remains ambiguous. Trimming pared 8 bases from V and 6 bases from J, leaving 11 bases between. Germline CDR1 reads MNHEY; CDR2 reads SMNVEV (reference sequence). This CDR3 contains 12 residues. The DNA of the CDR3 is TGTGCCAGCTCCGGCATAGGCAATGAGCAGTTCTTC. Its protein product is CASSGIGNEQFF.

V and J are TRBV4-1 and TRBJ2-7, with 7 bases fitting TRBD2. Germline-derived CDR1 and CDR2 are MGHRA and YSYEKL. V was pared by 1 base and J by 4 bases, with 13 bases of the junction left unmatched. The CDR3 is made up of 17 amino acids. The CDR3 DNA reads TGCGCCAGCAGCCAAGTTGCCGGGGCGCTAGCGGAGTACGAGCAGTACTTC. Translating it yields CASSQVAGALAEYEQYF.

The V call is TRBV18, the J call TRBJ2-7, with 8 bases identical to TRBD2. The CDR3 sequence is 12 residues long. The ends lost 3 bases at V and 7 bases at J; junction bases unmatched: 2. The germline CDR1 and CDR2 sequences are KGHSH and LQKENI. The CDR3 here is CASSPGLEEQYF. The CDR3 nucleotides read TGTGCCAGCTCACCGGGACTAGAGGAGCAGTACTTC.

The V call is TRBV7-9, the J call TRBJ1-4; possibly TRBD1 for D (6 bases). V lost 5 bases, J lost 7 bases, and 17 bases lay in between. CDR1 is SEHNR, CDR2 FQNEAQ, per germline (reference sequence). The CDR3 has 15 amino acids. In DNA, the CDR3 is TGTGCCAGCAGCCCGCTACAGGGATTAAGTGAAAAACTGTTTTTT. Amino acid sequence: CASSPLQGLSEKLFF.

The V gene is TRBV10-2, the J gene TRBJ1-1; TRBD1 is a possible D gene (6 bases). V was cut by 4 bases and J by 4 bases, with 10 bases left in between. Germline V CDR1 and CDR2: WSHSY, SAAADI. The length of the CDR3 is 13 residues. The CDR3 sequence: CASSVTGTTEAFF. CDR3 nucleotides: TGCGCCAGCAGTGTAACAGGGACCACTGAAGCTTTCTTT.

The V and J genes are TRBV11-1 and TRBJ2-7; 14 bases map to TRBD2. Germline V lookup: CDR1 SGHAT, CDR2 FQDESV (reference sequence). V shed 3 bases, J shed 2 bases, and the junction held 6 bases outside the gene matches. This CDR3 is built from 17 residues. The CDR3 here is CASSLGGTSGRTYEQYF. For the CDR3, the DNA is TGTGCCAGCAGCTTGGGGGGGACTAGCGGGAGAACCTACGAGCAGTACTTC.

The chain has TRBV28 and TRBJ1-5, with a possible D match to TRBD1 (5 bases). Trimming stripped 6 bases from V and 3 bases from J, with 15 bases between. Germline loops: CDR1 MDHEN, CDR2 SYDVKM. This CDR3 comprises 15 residues. This chain's CDR3 is CASSPAGTANQPQHF. DNA of the CDR3: TGTGCCAGCAGCCCTGCAGGGACGGCCAATCAGCCCCAGCATTTT.

This clone appeared a few times. The gene calls are TRBV27 and TRBJ1-2, with a weak D call TRBD1 (6 bases). This CDR3 has 15 residues. Trimming took off 3 bases at V and 7 bases at J, with 18 bases between the two ends. CDR1 MNHEY and CDR2 SMNVEV come from the germline V gene (reference sequence). CDR3 sequence reads: CASSFLGGGLRGYTF. As DNA, the CDR3 is TGTGCCAGCAGTTTCTTAGGGGGAGGGCTACGTGGCTACACCTTC.

The chain is built from TRBV18 and TRBJ1-5; D possibly corresponds to TRBD1 (5 bases). CDR1 is KGHSH, CDR2 LQKENI, per germline. V lost 3 bases to trimming and J lost 7 bases, with 13 bases between them. The CDR3 extends over 14 amino acids. CDR3 sequence (DNA): TGTGCCAGCTCACCCCGGGGGGATGGGCAGCCCCAGCATTTT. Encoded protein: CASSPRGDGQPQHF. Combining the CDR3 with reference TRBV18 and TRBJ1-5 gives the whole variable domain NAGVMQNPRHLVRRRGQEARLRCSPMKGHSHVYWYRQLPEEGLKFMVYLQKENIIDESGMPKERFSAEFPKEGPSILRIQQVVRGDSAAYFCASSPRGDGQPQHFGDGTRLSIL.

V is TRBV4-1 and J is TRBJ2-3; a weak D match, TRBD2 (6 bases). The CDR3 covers 15 residues. Germline V gene data show CDR1 as MGHRA and CDR2 as YSYEKL. Trimming took off 0 bases at V and 5 bases at J, with 12 bases between the two ends. For the CDR3, the DNA is TGCGCCAGCAGCCAAGAGGCGGGACGGGTAGATACGCAGTATTTT. Protein product: CASSQEAGRVDTQYF.

This chain joins TRBV6-5 and TRBJ2-7; 7 bases agree with TRBD1. The germline V gene encodes CDR1 MNHEY and CDR2 SVGAGI. V shed 2 bases and J 2 bases; nucleotides not matched to a gene: 3. CDR3 length: 14 amino acids. CDR3 in DNA: TGTGCCAGCAGTTACGGGGACAGAGCCTACGAGCAGTACTTC. This codes for CASSYGDRAYEQYF.

The chain has TRBV30 and TRBJ2-7; unclear D gene. The CDR3 totals 13 residues. Trimming stripped 2 bases from V and 3 bases from J, with 11 bases between. In germline, CDR1 is GTSNPN, CDR2 SVGIG (reference sequence). CDR3 DNA sequence: TGTGCCTGGAGTAGTCAGGTTCTCTACGAGCAGTACTTC. Residues: CAWSSQVLYEQYF.

CDR3 protein: CASSGGGLANVLTF. In nucleotides, the CDR3 is TGTGCCAGCTCCGGTGGGGGGTTAGCCAACGTCCTGACTTTC. V usage is TRBV5-8 and J usage is TRBJ2-6; D may be TRBD2 (6 bases). The CDR3 covers 14 residues. V lost 7 bases and J 7 bases, leaving 15 bases between the germline ends. CDR1 SGHTS and CDR2 YDEGEE come from the germline V gene.

As regards this clone: Other nucleotide sequences from this sample produce the same CDR3. The rearrangement uses TRBV29-1 and TRBJ2-1; D is tentatively TRBD1 or TRBD2 (5 bases each). This CDR3 is 15 amino acids long. Trimming stripped 1 base from V and 0 bases from J, with 10 bases between. Germline CDR1 reads SQVTM; CDR2 reads ANQGSEA. CDR3 in amino acids: CSVEGGSNSYNEQFF. The CDR3, as DNA: TGCAGCGTTGAAGGGGGGTCAAACTCCTACAATGAGCAGTTCTTC.

The chain links TRBV30 to TRBJ1-5; D possibly corresponds to TRBD1 (6 bases). CDR3 length equals 14 residues. The V gene lost 3 bases and the J gene lost 2 bases, with 11 bases spanning the gap. Germline lookup yields CDR1 GTSNPN and CDR2 SVGIG (reference sequence). The CDR3 region is CAWSGGQRNQPQHF. The CDR3 DNA reads TGTGCCTGGAGCGGGGGGCAGCGCAATCAGCCCCAGCATTTT.

V is TRBV7-6 and J is TRBJ2-2; D ambiguous. CDR3 length: 16 residues. The V end was cut by 3 bases, the J end by 4 bases, with 15 bases between. CDR1 and CDR2 from the germline V gene are SGHVS and FNYEAQ. The CDR3 spells CASSFPLGSTTGELFF. Written as DNA, the CDR3 is TGTGCCAGCAGCTTCCCCCTGGGTAGTACCACCGGGGAGCTGTTTTTT.

This clone was seen more than once but under ten times. The rearrangement joins TRBV27 to TRBJ2-3; no firm D call. Germline CDR1 MNHEY, CDR2 SMNVEV (reference sequence). The germline V and J ends were trimmed by 5 bases and 6 bases, with 15 bases remaining between them. The CDR3 loop spans 14 amino acids. This CDR3 reads CASSPWIGADTQYF. DNA of the CDR3: TGTGCCAGCAGTCCCTGGATCGGCGCGGATACGCAGTATTTT.

The CDR3 DNA sequence: TGTGCCAGCAGTTTATCGGGAACAGGTATTCCTGATCAGCCCCAGCATTTT. Amino acid sequence: CASSLSGTGIPDQPQHF. The V and J genes are TRBV27 and TRBJ1-5; D perhaps matches TRBD1 (5 bases). The CDR3 length is 17 residues. The V gene's germline CDR1 is MNHEY and CDR2 SMNVEV (reference sequence). V was clipped by 0 bases and J by 5 bases, with 17 bases between them.

The gene calls are TRBV28 and TRBJ1-2, with 9 bases fitting TRBD1. V lost 5 bases, J lost 5 bases, and 3 bases stayed unmatched. Germline lookup yields CDR1 MDHEN and CDR2 SYDVKM. This CDR3 spans 13 amino acids. The CDR3 coding sequence is TGTGCCAGCAGTACAGGGGGCGAATATGGCTACACCTTC. Residues: CASSTGGEYGYTF.